This TCR beta chain was found in a study of technical replicates of blood from a few donors. The method was immunoSEQ multiplex PCR; TCRdb's version includes in-frame clones alone and lacks a portion of them. The sample contains about 59,000 clones, about 97% of which appear only once. Germline loops: CDR1 SGHRS, CDR2 YFSETQ. J gave up 1 base and V 0 bases, and 6 bases lay outside the gene matches. CDR3 length equals 16 residues. The clonotype comes from a human donor in good health. The chain is built from TRBV5-1 and TRBJ2-7; 8 bases match TRBD1. Sample: T cells isolated from PBMCs. This CDR3 is CASSLGGQVISYEQYF. The CDR3 coding sequence is TGCGCCAGCAGCTTGGGGGGACAGGTCATTTCCTACGAGCAGTACTTC.